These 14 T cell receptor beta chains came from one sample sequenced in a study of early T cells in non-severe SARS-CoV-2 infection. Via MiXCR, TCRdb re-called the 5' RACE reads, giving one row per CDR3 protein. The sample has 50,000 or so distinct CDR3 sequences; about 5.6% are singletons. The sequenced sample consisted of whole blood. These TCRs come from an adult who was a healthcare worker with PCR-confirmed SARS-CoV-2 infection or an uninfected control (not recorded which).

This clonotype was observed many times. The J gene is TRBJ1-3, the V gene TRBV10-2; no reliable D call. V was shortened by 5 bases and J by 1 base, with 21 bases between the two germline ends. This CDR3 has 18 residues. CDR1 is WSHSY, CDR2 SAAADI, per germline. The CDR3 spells CASSWATSDSRSGNTIYF. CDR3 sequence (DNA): TGCGCCAGCAGTTGGGCCACCTCGGACTCAAGATCTGGAAACACCATATATTTT.

CDR3 amino acids: CASSQDPRLYGYTF. The CDR3 DNA sequence: TGTGCCAGCAGCCAAGATCCCAGACTTTATGGCTACACCTTC. The V call is TRBV4-2, the J call TRBJ1-2; D gene ambiguous. This CDR3 spans 14 amino acids. V was trimmed by 0 bases and J by 5 bases, leaving 10 bases between them. The germline V gene encodes CDR1 LGHNA and CDR2 YNFKEQ.

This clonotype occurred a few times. CDR3 region: CASSPGLSEAYNEQFF. As DNA, the CDR3 is TGTGCCAGCAGTCCGGGACTATCCGAAGCCTACAATGAGCAGTTCTTC. The chain links TRBV12-3 or TRBV12-4 to TRBJ2-1; 7 nucleotides match TRBD2. J gave up 2 bases and V 5 bases, and 9 bases lay outside the gene matches. The CDR3 has 16 residues.

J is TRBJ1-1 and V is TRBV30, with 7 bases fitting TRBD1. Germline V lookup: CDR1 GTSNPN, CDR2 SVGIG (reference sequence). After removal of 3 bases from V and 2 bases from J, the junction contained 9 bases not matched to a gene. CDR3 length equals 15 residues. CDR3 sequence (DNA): TGTGCCTGGAGGGCCAACAGGGGTGGAAACACTGAAGCTTTCTTT. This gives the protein CAWRANRGGNTEAFF.

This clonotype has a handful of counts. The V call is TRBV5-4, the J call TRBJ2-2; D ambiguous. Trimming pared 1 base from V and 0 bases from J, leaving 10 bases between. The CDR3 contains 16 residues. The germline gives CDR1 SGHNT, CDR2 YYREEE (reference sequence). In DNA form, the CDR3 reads TGTGCCAGCAGCTTGTCGGGTCTCGCGAACACCGGGGAGCTGTTTTTT. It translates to CASSLSGLANTGELFF. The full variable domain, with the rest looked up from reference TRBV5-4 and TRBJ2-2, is ETGVTQSPTHLIKTRGQQVTLRCSSQSGHNTVSWYQQALGQGPQFIFQYYREEENGRGNFPPRFSGLQFPNYSSELNVNALELDDSALYLCASSLSGLANTGELFFGEGSRLTVL.

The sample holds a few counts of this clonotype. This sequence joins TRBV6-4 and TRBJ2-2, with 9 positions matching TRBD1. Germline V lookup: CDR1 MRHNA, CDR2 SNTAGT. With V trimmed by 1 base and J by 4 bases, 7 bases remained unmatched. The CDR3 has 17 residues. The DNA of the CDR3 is TGTGCCAGCAGTGACTTTACAGGGGGCATCCGCACCGGGGAGCTGTTTTTT. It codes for CASSDFTGGIRTGELFF.

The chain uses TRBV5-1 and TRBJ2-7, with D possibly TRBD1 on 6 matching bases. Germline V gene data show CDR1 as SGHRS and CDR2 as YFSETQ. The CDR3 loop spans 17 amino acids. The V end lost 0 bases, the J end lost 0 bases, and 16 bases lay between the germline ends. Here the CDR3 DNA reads TGCGCCAGCAGCTTGGGCCTTTTGTGGACAGACTCCTACGAGCAGTACTTC. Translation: CASSLGLLWTDSYEQYF. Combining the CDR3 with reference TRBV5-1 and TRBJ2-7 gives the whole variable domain KAGVTQTPRYLIKTRGQQVTLSCSPISGHRSVSWYQQTPGQGLQFLFEYFSETQRNKGNFPGRFSGRQFSNSRSEMNVSTLELGDSALYLCASSLGLLWTDSYEQYFGPGTRLTVT.

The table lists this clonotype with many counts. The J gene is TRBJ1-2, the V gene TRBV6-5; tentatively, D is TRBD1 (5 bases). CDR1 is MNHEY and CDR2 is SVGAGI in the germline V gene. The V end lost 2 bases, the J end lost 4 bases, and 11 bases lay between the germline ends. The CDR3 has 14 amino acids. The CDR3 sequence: CASSYSRGPYGYTF. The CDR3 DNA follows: TGTGCCAGCAGTTACAGCCGGGGACCCTATGGCTACACCTTC.

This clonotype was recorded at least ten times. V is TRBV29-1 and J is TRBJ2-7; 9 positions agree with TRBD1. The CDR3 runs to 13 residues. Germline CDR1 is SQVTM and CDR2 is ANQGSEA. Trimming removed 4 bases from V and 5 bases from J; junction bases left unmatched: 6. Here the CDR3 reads CSVAGTGMDEQYF. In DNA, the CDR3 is TGCAGCGTTGCCGGGACAGGGATGGACGAGCAGTACTTC.

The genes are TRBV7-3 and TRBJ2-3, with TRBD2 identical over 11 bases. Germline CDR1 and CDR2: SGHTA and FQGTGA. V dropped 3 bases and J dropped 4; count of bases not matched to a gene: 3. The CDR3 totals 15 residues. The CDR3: CASSLLAGGPDTQYF. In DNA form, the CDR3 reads TGTGCCAGCAGCTTGTTAGCGGGGGGGCCAGATACGCAGTATTTT.

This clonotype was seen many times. Here the CDR3 reads CASSYQTGAPDTQYF. The CDR3 bases are TGTGCCAGCAGCTACCAGACAGGGGCCCCAGATACGCAGTATTTT. The V call is TRBV7-2, the J call TRBJ2-3; 8 nucleotides align to TRBD1. This CDR3 contains 15 residues. Germline V gene lookup returns CDR1 SGHTA and CDR2 FQGNSA. J gave up 4 bases and V 4 bases, and 7 bases lay outside the gene matches.

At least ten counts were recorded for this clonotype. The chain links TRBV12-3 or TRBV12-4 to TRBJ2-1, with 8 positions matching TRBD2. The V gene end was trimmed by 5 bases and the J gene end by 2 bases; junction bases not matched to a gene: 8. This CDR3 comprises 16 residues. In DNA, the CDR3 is TGTGCCAGCAGTCCCAGAGCGGGAGTAGCCTACAATGAGCAGTTCTTC. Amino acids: CASSPRAGVAYNEQFF.

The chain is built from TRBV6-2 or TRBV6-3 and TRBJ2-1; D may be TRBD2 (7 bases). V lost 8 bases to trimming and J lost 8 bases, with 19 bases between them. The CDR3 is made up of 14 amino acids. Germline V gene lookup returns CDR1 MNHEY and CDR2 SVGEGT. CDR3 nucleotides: TGTGCCAGCTGGGGATCGGGGGGCTTCCATGAGCAGTTCTTC. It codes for CASWGSGGFHEQFF.

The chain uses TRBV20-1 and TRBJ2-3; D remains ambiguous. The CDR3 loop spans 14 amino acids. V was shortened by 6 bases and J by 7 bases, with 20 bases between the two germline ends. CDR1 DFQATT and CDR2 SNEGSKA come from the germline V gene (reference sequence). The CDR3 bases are TGCAGTGCCGTGGACCCTGAGGTATTCAATACGCAGTATTTT. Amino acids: CSAVDPEVFNTQYF.